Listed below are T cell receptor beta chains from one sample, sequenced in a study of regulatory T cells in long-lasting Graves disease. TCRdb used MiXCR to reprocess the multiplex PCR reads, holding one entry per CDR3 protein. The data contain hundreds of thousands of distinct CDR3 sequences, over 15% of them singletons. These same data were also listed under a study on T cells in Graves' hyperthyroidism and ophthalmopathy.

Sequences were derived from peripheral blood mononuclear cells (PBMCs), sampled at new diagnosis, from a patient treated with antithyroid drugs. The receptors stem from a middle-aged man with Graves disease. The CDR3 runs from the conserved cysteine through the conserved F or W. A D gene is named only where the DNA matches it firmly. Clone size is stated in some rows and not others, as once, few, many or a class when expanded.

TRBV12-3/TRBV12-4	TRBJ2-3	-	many	CASSPSTDTQYF	TGTGCCAGCAGCCCGAGCACAGATACGCAGTATTTT
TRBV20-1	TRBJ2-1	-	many	CSARKGPNEQFF	TGCAGTGCTAGAAAGGGGCCCAATGAGCAGTTCTTC
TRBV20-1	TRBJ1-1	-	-	CSASRTEANTEAFF	TGCAGTGCTTCTCGGACAGAAGCAAACACTGAAGCTTTCTTT
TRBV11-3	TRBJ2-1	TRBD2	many	CASSFLSGALGNEQFF	TGTGCCAGCAGCTTCCTTAGCGGGGCCTTAGGAAATGAGCAGTTCTTC
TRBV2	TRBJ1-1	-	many	CASSGLDRLNTEAFF	TGTGCCAGCAGTGGACTGGACCGACTCAACACTGAAGCTTTCTTT
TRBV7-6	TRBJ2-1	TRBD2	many	CASSLRSGGGADEQFF	TGTGCCAGCAGCCTCAGGTCTGGCGGGGGGGCGGATGAGCAGTTCTTC
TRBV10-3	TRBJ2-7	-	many	CAISESQGAGEQYF	TGTGCCATCAGTGAGTCCCAGGGAGCGGGCGAGCAGTACTTC
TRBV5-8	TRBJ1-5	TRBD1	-	CASSLARQGARQPQHF	TGTGCCAGCAGCTTGGCCAGACAGGGGGCCCGACAGCCCCAGCATTTT
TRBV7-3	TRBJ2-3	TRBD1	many	CASSYRGYTDTQYF	TGTGCCAGCAGCTACAGGGGATACACAGATACGCAGTATTTT
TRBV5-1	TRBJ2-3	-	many	CASSLGVGTDTQYF	TGTGCCAGCAGCTTAGGAGTGGGTACAGATACGCAGTATTTT
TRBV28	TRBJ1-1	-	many	CASTMDGRNTEAFF	TGTGCCAGCACCATGGACGGGAGGAACACTGAAGCTTTCTTT
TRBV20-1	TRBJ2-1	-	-	CSTRGLYNEQFF	TGCAGCACTAGGGGCCTCTACAATGAGCAGTTCTTC
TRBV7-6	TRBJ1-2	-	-	CASSLALDGYTF	TGTGCCAGCAGCTTAGCTCTGGATGGCTACACCTTC
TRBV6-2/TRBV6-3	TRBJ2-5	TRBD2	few	CASSPWVAGAPTMYF	TGTGCCAGCAGTCCCTGGGTAGCGGGGGCCCCGACAATGTACTTC
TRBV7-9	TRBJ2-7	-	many	CASSLIQGHEQYF	TGTGCCAGCAGCTTGATACAGGGTCACGAGCAGTACTTC